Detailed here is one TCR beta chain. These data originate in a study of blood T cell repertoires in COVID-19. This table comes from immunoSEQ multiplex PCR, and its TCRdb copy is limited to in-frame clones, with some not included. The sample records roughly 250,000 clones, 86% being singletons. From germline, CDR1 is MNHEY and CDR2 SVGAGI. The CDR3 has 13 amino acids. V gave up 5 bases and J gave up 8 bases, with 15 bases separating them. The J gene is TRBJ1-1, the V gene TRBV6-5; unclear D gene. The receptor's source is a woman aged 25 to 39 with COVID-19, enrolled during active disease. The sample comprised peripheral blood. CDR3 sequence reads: CASSTTPAGEAFF. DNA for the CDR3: TGTGCCAGCAGTACGACGCCCGCCGGGGAAGCTTTCTTT.